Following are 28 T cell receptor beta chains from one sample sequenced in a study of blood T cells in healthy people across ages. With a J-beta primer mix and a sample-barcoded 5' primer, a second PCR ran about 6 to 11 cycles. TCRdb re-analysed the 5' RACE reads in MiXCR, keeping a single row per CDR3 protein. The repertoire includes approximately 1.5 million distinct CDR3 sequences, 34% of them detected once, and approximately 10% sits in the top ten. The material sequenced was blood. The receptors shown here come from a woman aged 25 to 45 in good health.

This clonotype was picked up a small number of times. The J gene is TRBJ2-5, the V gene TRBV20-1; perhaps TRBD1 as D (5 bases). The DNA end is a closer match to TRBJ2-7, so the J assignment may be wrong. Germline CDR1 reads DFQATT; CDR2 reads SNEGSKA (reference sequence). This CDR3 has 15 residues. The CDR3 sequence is CSARGRGRVIDEQYF. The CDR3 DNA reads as TGCAGTGCTAGAGGTCGAGGCAGGGTGATAGACGAGCAGTACTTC.

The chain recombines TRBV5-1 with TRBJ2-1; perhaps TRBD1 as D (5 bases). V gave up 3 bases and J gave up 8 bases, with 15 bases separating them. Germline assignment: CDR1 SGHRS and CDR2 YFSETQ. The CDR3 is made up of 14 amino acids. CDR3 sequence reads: CASSSRSQGDEQFF. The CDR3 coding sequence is TGCGCCAGCAGCTCGCGGTCTCAGGGCGATGAGCAGTTCTTC.

The CDR3 reads CASRRLAGDMDIQYF. CDR3 sequence (DNA): TGCGCCAGCAGGAGACTAGCGGGAGACATGGACATTCAGTACTTC. J is TRBJ2-4 and V is TRBV5-1; TRBD2 aligns across 12 bases. The CDR3 contains 15 residues. V lost 5 bases, J lost 8 bases, and 8 bases stayed unmatched. In germline, CDR1 is SGHRS, CDR2 YFSETQ.

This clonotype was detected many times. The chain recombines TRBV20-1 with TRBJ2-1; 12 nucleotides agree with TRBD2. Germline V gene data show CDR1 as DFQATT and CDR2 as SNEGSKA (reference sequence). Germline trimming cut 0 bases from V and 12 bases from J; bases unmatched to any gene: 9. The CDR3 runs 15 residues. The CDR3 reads CSARDTLILAGGQFF. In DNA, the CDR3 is TGCAGTGCTAGAGATACCCTGATACTAGCGGGGGGGCAGTTCTTC.

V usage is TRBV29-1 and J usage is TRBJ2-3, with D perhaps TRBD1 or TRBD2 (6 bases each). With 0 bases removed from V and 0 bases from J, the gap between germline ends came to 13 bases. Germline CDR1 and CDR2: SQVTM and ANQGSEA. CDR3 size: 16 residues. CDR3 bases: TGCAGCGTTGAAGATCGGAGGGGGAGTAGCACAGATACGCAGTATTTT. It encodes CSVEDRRGSSTDTQYF.

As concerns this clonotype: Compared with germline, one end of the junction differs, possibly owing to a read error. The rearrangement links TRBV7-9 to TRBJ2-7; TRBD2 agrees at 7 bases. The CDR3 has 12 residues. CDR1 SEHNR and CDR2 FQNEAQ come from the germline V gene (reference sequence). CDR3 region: CASSSGDYAQYF. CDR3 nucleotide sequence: TGTGCCAGCAGCTCTGGGGACTACGCGCAGTACTTC.

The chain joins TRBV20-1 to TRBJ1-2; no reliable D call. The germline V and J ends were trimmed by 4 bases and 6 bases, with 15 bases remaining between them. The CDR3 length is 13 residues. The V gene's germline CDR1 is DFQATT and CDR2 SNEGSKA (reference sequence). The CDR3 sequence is CSAIPNDRHGYTF. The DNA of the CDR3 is TGCAGTGCTATCCCAAATGACCGACATGGCTACACCTTC.

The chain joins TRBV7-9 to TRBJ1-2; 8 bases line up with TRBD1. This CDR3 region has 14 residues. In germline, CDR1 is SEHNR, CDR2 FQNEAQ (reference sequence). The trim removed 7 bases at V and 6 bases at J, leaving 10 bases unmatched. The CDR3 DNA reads TGTGCCAGCATCCAGGACAGGGTGAAAAATGGCTACACCTTC. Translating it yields CASIQDRVKNGYTF.

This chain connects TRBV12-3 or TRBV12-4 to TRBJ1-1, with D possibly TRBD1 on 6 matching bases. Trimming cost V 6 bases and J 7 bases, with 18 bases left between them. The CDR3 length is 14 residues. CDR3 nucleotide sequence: TGTGCCAGCAGGTCCTACGGGGGCCTGCGTGAAGCTTTCTTT. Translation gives CASRSYGGLREAFF.

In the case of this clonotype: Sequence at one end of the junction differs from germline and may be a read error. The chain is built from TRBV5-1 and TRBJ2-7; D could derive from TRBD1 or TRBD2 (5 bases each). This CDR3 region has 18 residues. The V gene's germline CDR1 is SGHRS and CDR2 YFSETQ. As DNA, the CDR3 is TGCGCCAGCAACTTGGCCATAGGGATACGGGGCCTTTCCTACGAGCAGTACTTC. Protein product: CASNLAIGIRGLSYEQYF.

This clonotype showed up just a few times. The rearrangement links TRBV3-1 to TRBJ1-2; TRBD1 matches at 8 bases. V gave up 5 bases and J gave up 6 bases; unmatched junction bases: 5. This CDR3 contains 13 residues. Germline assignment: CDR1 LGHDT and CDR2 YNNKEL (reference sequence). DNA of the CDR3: TGTGCCAGCAGCTGGGTCAGGGGGCATGGCTACACCTTC. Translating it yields CASSWVRGHGYTF.

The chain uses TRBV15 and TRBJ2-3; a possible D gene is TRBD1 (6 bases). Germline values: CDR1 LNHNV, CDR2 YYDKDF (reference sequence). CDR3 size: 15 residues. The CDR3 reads CATERGYSGTDTQYF. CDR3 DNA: TGTGCTACCGAAAGGGGGTATAGCGGCACAGATACGCAGTATTTT.

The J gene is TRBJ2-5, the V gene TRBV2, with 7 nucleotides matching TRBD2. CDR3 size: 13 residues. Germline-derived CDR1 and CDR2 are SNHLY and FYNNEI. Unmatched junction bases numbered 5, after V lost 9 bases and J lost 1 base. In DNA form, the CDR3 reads TGTGCCAGAAGTTGGACTAGCCAAGAGACCCAGTACTTC. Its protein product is CARSWTSQETQYF.

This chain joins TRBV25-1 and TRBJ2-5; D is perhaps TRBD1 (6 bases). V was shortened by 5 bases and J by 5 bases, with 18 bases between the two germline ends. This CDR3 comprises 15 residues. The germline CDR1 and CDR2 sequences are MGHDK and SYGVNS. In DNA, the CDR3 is TGTGCCAGCAGTTCCACAGGGAGCCGCGGGGAGACCCAGTACTTC. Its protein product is CASSSTGSRGETQYF.

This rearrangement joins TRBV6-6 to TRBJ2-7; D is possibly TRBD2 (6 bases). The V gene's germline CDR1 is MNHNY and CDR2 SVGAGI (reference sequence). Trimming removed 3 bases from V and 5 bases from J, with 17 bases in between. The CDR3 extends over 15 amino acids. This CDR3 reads CASSYQGGIDNEQYF. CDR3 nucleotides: TGTGCCAGCAGTTATCAGGGAGGAATTGATAACGAGCAGTACTTC.

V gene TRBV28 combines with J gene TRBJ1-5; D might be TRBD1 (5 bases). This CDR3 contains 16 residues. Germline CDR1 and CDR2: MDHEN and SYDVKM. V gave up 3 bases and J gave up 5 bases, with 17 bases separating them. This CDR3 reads CASSFRSLGLHQPQHF. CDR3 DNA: TGTGCCAGCAGTTTTAGGTCGCTGGGGCTCCATCAGCCCCAGCATTTT.

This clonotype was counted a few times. CDR3 sequence (DNA): TGTGCCAGCGCTATCATGGGCACTGAAGCTTTCTTT. It specifies CASAIMGTEAFF. The chain recombines TRBV7-9 with TRBJ1-1; D ambiguous. The V end was cut by 8 bases, the J end by 4 bases, with 11 bases between. Germline V gene sequence: CDR1 SEHNR, CDR2 FQNEAQ (reference sequence). The CDR3 has 12 amino acids. Complete variable domain (other parts from reference TRBV7-9 and TRBJ1-1): DTGVSQNPRHKITKRGQNVTFRCDPISEHNRLYWYRQTLGQGPEFLTYFQNEAQLEKSRLLSDRFSAERPKGSFSTLEIQRTEQGDSAMYLCASAIMGTEAFFGQGTRLTVV.

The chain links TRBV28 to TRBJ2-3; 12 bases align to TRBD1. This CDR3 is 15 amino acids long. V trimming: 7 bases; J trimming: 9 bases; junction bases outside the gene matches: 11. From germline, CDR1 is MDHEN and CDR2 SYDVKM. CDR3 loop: CASTPAPGQGATQYF. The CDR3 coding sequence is TGTGCCAGCACCCCGGCACCGGGACAGGGGGCAACGCAGTATTTT.

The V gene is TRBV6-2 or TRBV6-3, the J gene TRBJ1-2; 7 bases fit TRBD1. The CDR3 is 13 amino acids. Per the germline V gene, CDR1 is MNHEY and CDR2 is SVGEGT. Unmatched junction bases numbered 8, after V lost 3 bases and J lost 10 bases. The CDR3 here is CASSYRQGEYYTF. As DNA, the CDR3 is TGTGCCAGCAGTTATCGACAGGGAGAGTACTACACCTTC.

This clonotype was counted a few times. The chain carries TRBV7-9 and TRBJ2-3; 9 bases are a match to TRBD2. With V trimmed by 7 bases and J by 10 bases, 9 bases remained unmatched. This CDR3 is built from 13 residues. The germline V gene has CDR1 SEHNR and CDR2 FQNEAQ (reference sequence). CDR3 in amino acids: CASTLGGGRAQYF. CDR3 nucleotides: TGTGCCAGCACCCTAGGCGGCGGGAGGGCGCAGTATTTT.

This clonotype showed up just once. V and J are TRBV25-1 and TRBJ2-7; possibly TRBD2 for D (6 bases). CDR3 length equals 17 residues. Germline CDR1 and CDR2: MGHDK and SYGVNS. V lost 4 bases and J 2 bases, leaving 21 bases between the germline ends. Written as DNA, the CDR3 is TGTGCCAGCAGTGGTCCCCTCAGGAGGGGAAGGCCCTACGAGCAGTACTTC. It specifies CASSGPLRRGRPYEQYF.

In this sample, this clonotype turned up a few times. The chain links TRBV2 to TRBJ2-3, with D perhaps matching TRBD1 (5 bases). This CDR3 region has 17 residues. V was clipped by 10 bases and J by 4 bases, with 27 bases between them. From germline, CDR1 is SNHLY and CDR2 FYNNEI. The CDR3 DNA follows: TGTGCCATTAAGCAGGAACCGACAGCAATTTCGGCAGATACGCAGTATTTT. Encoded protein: CAIKQEPTAISADTQYF.

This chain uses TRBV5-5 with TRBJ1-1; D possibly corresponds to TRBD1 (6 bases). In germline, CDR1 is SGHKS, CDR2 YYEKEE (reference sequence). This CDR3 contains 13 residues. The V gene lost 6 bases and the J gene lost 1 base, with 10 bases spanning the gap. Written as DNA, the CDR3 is TGTGCCAGCACCAGGGGATCGAACACTGAAGCTTTCTTT. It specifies CASTRGSNTEAFF.

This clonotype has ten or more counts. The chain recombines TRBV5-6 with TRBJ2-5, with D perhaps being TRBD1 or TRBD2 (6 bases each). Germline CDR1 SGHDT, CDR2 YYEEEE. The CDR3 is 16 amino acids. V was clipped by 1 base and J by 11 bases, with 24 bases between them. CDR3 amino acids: CASSLNPRGPSREQYF. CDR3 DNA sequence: TGTGCCAGCAGCTTGAATCCTCGGGGGCCCTCGCGAGAGCAGTACTTC. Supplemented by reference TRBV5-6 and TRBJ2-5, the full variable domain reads DAGVTQSPTHLIKTRGQQVTLRCSPKSGHDTVSWYQQALGQGPQFIFQYYEEEERQRGNFPDRFSGHQFPNYSSELNVNALLLGDSALYLCASSLNPRGPSREQYFGPGTRLLVL.

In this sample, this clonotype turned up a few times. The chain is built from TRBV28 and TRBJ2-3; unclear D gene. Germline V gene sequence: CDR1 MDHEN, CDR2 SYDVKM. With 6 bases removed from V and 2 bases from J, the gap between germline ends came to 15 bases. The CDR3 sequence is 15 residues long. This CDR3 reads CASSPYAYLTDTQYF. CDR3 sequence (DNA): TGTGCCAGCAGCCCCTACGCTTATCTCACAGATACGCAGTATTTT. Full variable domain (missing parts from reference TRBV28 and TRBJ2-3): DVKVTQSSRYLVKRTGEKVFLECVQDMDHENMFWYRQDPGLGLRLIYFSYDVKMKEKGDIPEGYSVSREKKERFSLILESASTNQTSMYLCASSPYAYLTDTQYFGPGTRLTVL.

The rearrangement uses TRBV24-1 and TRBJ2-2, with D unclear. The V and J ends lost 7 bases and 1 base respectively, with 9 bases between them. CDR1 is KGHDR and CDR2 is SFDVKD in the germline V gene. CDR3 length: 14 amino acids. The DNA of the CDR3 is TGTGCCACCAGCACGGAAGGGAACACCGGGGAGCTGTTTTTT. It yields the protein CATSTEGNTGELFF.

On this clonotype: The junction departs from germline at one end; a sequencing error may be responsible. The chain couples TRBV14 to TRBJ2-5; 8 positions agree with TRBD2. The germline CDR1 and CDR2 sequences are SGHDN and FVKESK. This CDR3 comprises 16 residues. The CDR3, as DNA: TGTGCCAGCAGCCAAGGTTGGCGGGGGGCCCGAGAGACCCACTACTTC. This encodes CASSQGWRGARETHYF.

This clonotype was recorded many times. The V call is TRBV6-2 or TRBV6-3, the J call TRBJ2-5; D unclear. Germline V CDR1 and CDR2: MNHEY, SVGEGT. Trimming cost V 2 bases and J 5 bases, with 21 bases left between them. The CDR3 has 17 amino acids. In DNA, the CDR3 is TGTGCCAGCAGTTACGGGCCAGCGAGACCTCAAATCGAGACCCAGTACTTC. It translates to CASSYGPARPQIETQYF.